The clone carrying this T cell receptor (beta chain) occurred a few times. The target antigen is unknown. Sample time point: after neoadjuvant nivolumab, at surgical resection. Patients were newly diagnosed with stage II-IVA oral cavity squamous cell carcinoma without prior systemic or radiation treatment. Tumor libraries mostly used 4.5 to 5.5 ug genomic DNA, two replicates each. Profiling relied on immunoSEQ multiplex PCR, and the TCRdb table lists in-frame clones only, not all of them. The sample lists about 25,000 clones, 25% to 30% occurring once. These data belong to a study of neoadjuvant anti-PD-1 for oral cavity cancer. Turning to the study itself: Most patients had three to four biweekly doses of 3 mg/kg nivolumab before resection.

The V end lost 4 bases, the J end lost 7 bases, and 14 bases lay between the germline ends. This CDR3 region has 13 residues. Germline loops: CDR1 LNHDA, CDR2 SQIVND (reference sequence). Study-level results: Greater tumor shrinkage accompanied bigger post-treatment sizes of preexisting clones.

Sample: tumor tissue, taken after nivolumab (anti-PD-1) treatment. The TCR was taken from a person aged 35-79 years with oral cavity squamous cell carcinoma. V gene TRBV19 combines with J gene TRBJ2-7; no clear D. CDR3 residues: CASSTPTAWEQYF. The CDR3 DNA reads TGTGCCAGTAGTACGCCCACTGCGTGGGAGCAGTACTTC.